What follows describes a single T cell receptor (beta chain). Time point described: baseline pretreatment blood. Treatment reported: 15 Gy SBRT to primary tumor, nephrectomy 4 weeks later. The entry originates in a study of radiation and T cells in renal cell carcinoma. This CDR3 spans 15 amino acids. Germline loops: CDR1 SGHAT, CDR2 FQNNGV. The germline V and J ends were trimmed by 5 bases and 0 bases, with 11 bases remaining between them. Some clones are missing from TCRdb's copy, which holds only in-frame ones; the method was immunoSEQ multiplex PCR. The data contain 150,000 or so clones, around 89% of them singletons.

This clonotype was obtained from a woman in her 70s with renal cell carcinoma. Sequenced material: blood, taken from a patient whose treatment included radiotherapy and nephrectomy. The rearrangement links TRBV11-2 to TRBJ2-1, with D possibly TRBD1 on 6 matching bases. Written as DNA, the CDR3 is TGTGCCAGCAGCCCCCGGGACATCTCCTACAATGAGCAGTTCTTC. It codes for CASSPRDISYNEQFF.